Listed below are T cell receptor beta chains from one sample, sequenced in a study of read filtering for tumor transcriptome and immune sequencing. TCRdb re-analysed the reads in MiXCR, keeping a single row per CDR3 protein. The sample lists some 50,000 distinct CDR3 sequences; 20% were seen once. Sequenced material: a population of CD138-negative cells sorted from bone marrow. The source is a donor older than 35 with multiple myeloma. Each CDR3 is given with its conserved first and last residue. A D gene is named only where the DNA matches it firmly. Expanded clones get a size class; other rows say once, few or many, or leave the size out.

j_call: TRBJ2-7
clone_size: many
d_call: TRBD2
v_call: TRBV5-4
cdr3_nt: TGTGCCAGCAGCTTGAAGGCTAGCGGGGCTGGAGAGCAGTACTTC
cdr3_aa: CASSLKASGAGEQYF

j_call: TRBJ2-3
clone_size: many
d_call: TRBD2
v_call: TRBV4-3
cdr3_nt: TGCGCCAGCAGCCAAACTAGCGGGCCAGATACGCAGTATTTT
cdr3_aa: CASSQTSGPDTQYF

j_call: TRBJ2-7
clone_size: .
d_call: .
v_call: TRBV20-1
cdr3_nt: TGCAGTGCTAGCGAAGACTACGAGCAGTACTTC
cdr3_aa: CSASEDYEQYF

j_call: TRBJ2-2
clone_size: many
d_call: TRBD2
v_call: TRBV7-9
cdr3_nt: TGTGCCAGCAGCTTAGCAGCGGGAGTTGAGGAGCTGTTTTTT
cdr3_aa: CASSLAAGVEELFF

j_call: TRBJ1-5
clone_size: many
d_call: .
v_call: TRBV20-1
cdr3_nt: TGCAGTGCTAGAGATCGAGGGCTTTATAGCAATCAGCCCCAGCATTTT
cdr3_aa: CSARDRGLYSNQPQHF

j_call: TRBJ2-7
clone_size: few
d_call: TRBD1
v_call: TRBV20-1
cdr3_nt: TGCAGTGCTAGAGGGACAGGGACCCTCCCCGAGCAGTACTTC
cdr3_aa: CSARGTGTLPEQYF

j_call: TRBJ2-3
clone_size: .
d_call: .
v_call: TRBV18
cdr3_nt: TGTGCCAGCTCACCAGGGGTTACAGATACGCAGTATTTT
cdr3_aa: CASSPGVTDTQYF

j_call: TRBJ2-7
clone_size: many
d_call: .
v_call: TRBV18
cdr3_nt: TGTGCCAGCTCACCAGAGGTGGGATTCTACGAGCAGTACTTC
cdr3_aa: CASSPEVGFYEQYF

j_call: TRBJ1-1
clone_size: many
d_call: TRBD1
v_call: TRBV2
cdr3_nt: TGTGCCAGCAGTGGGGACAGGAACACTGAAGCTTTCTTT
cdr3_aa: CASSGDRNTEAFF

j_call: TRBJ2-7
clone_size: medium-sized
d_call: .
v_call: TRBV6-1
cdr3_nt: TGTGCCAGCAGCACGGACCAATCCTACGAGCAGTACTTC
cdr3_aa: CASSTDQSYEQYF

j_call: TRBJ2-5
clone_size: many
d_call: .
v_call: TRBV2
cdr3_nt: TGTGCCAGCAGCTTGACAAAGAAAGAGACCCAGTACTTC
cdr3_aa: CASSLTKKETQYF

j_call: TRBJ2-5
clone_size: many
d_call: .
v_call: TRBV27
cdr3_nt: TGTGCCAGCAGTTCTCAAGAGACCCAGTACTTC
cdr3_aa: CASSSQETQYF

j_call: TRBJ1-6
clone_size: .
d_call: .
v_call: TRBV20-1
cdr3_nt: TGCAGTGCTAGAGATCTAGCTTTCTCCTATAACCCACCCCTCCACTTT
cdr3_aa: CSARDLAFSYNPPLHF

j_call: TRBJ2-1
clone_size: .
d_call: .
v_call: TRBV20-1
cdr3_nt: TGCAGTGCGCACAATCCCCGGGAGACCCTTCGGAATGAGCAGTTCTTC
cdr3_aa: CSAHNPRETLRNEQFF

j_call: TRBJ2-1
clone_size: many
d_call: .
v_call: TRBV20-1
cdr3_nt: TGCAGTGCTCCTACCTCTAGCGCAACTTACAATGAGCAGTTCTTC
cdr3_aa: CSAPTSSATYNEQFF

j_call: TRBJ2-1
clone_size: many
d_call: TRBD2
v_call: TRBV20-1
cdr3_nt: TGCAGTGCTAGGGGCCCCACGACTAGCCCCAATGAGCAGTTCTTC
cdr3_aa: CSARGPTTSPNEQFF

j_call: TRBJ2-7
clone_size: few
d_call: .
v_call: TRBV12-3/TRBV12-4
cdr3_nt: TGTGCCAGCAGTTCACGGACCGGGGAGCAGTACTTC
cdr3_aa: CASSSRTGEQYF

j_call: TRBJ1-5
clone_size: few
d_call: TRBD1
v_call: TRBV2
cdr3_nt: TGTGCCAGCAGGATGGACAGGGTAGGCAATCAGCCCCAGCATTTT
cdr3_aa: CASRMDRVGNQPQHF

j_call: TRBJ2-1
clone_size: many
d_call: .
v_call: TRBV29-1
cdr3_nt: TGCAGCGCCAGAGTCCTGGGGGACAATGAGCAGTTCTTC
cdr3_aa: CSARVLGDNEQFF

j_call: TRBJ2-7
clone_size: .
d_call: TRBD1
v_call: TRBV6-6
cdr3_nt: TGTGCCAGCAGTTACTCCGGGACAGTTGCCTACGAGCAGTACTTC
cdr3_aa: CASSYSGTVAYEQYF

j_call: TRBJ2-1
clone_size: many
d_call: .
v_call: TRBV28
cdr3_nt: TGTGCCAGTCTGGGGGGTCTTTCCTACAATGAGCAGTTCTTC
cdr3_aa: CASLGGLSYNEQFF

j_call: TRBJ2-5
clone_size: .
d_call: .
v_call: TRBV6-2/TRBV6-3
cdr3_nt: TGTGCCAGCAGTTACTTATACGGAGAGACCCAGTACTTC
cdr3_aa: CASSYLYGETQYF

j_call: TRBJ2-1
clone_size: many
d_call: .
v_call: TRBV14
cdr3_nt: TGTGCCAGCAGCCAAGACAATAGGGACAAACAAAATGAGCAGTTCTTC
cdr3_aa: CASSQDNRDKQNEQFF

j_call: TRBJ2-2
clone_size: many
d_call: .
v_call: TRBV2
cdr3_nt: TGTGCCAGCAGTGAAAGACTAAACACCGGGGAGCTGTTTTTT
cdr3_aa: CASSERLNTGELFF

j_call: TRBJ2-1
clone_size: many
d_call: .
v_call: TRBV19
cdr3_nt: TGTGCCAGTAGTATACAGGCGGTGGCGGGATCAGAGAGTGAGCAGTTCTTC
cdr3_aa: CASSIQAVAGSESEQFF

j_call: TRBJ2-7
clone_size: few
d_call: TRBD2
v_call: TRBV2
cdr3_nt: TGTGCCAGCAGTGTCCTCTCCTACGGGACTACTCAGTACTTC
cdr3_aa: CASSVLSYGTTQYF

j_call: TRBJ2-2
clone_size: many
d_call: TRBD2
v_call: TRBV6-2/TRBV6-3
cdr3_nt: TGTGCCAGCAGTCGTATCCCCCCCAGCGGGAGGACCGGGGAGCTGTTTTTT
cdr3_aa: CASSRIPPSGRTGELFF

j_call: TRBJ1-1
clone_size: many
d_call: .
v_call: TRBV12-3/TRBV12-4
cdr3_nt: TGTGCCAGCAGTCTGGGGTTTGGGAACACTGAAGCTTTCTTT
cdr3_aa: CASSLGFGNTEAFF

j_call: TRBJ2-5
clone_size: many
d_call: .
v_call: TRBV7-2
cdr3_nt: TGTGCCAGCAGCCCACTTTGGGGTGGCGGGACAATTACTCAAGAGACCCAGTACTTC
cdr3_aa: CASSPLWGGGTITQETQYF

j_call: TRBJ2-1
clone_size: medium-sized
d_call: .
v_call: TRBV28
cdr3_nt: TGTGCCAGCAGTTTTTTTCACCGGGGGAATGAGCAGTTCTTC
cdr3_aa: CASSFFHRGNEQFF

j_call: TRBJ2-1
clone_size: many
d_call: .
v_call: TRBV20-1
cdr3_nt: TGCAGTGCAATTAAGCTGAATGGCGGAAACTCCTACAATGAGCAGTTCTTC
cdr3_aa: CSAIKLNGGNSYNEQFF

j_call: TRBJ2-5
clone_size: few
d_call: TRBD1
v_call: TRBV7-9
cdr3_nt: TGTGCCAGCAGCCGACAGGGATCGGGCCAAGAGACCCAGTACTTC
cdr3_aa: CASSRQGSGQETQYF

j_call: TRBJ2-1
clone_size: few
d_call: .
v_call: TRBV7-2
cdr3_nt: TGTGCCCGCATCTTACCTCCCCACAATGAACAGTTCTTC
cdr3_aa: CARILPPHNEQFF

j_call: TRBJ1-1
clone_size: many
d_call: .
v_call: TRBV2
cdr3_nt: TGTGCCAGCAGTGAAGAGGGGCTTACTGAAGCTTTCTTT
cdr3_aa: CASSEEGLTEAFF

j_call: TRBJ2-3
clone_size: many
d_call: TRBD1
v_call: TRBV12-3/TRBV12-4
cdr3_nt: TGTGCCAGCAGTTCCTGGGACAGGGACACAGATACGCAGTATTTT
cdr3_aa: CASSSWDRDTDTQYF

j_call: TRBJ1-5
clone_size: few
d_call: TRBD1
v_call: TRBV6-2/TRBV6-3
cdr3_nt: TGTGCCAGCAGTACAGGGGGCAGTCAGCCCCAGCATTTT
cdr3_aa: CASSTGGSQPQHF

j_call: TRBJ2-2
clone_size: many
d_call: TRBD2
v_call: TRBV6-5
cdr3_nt: TGTGCCAGCAGGCCCAATAGCGGGATTGTCGGGGAGCTGTTTTTT
cdr3_aa: CASRPNSGIVGELFF

j_call: TRBJ2-7
clone_size: few
d_call: .
v_call: TRBV7-9
cdr3_nt: TGTGCCAGCAAGCCCAAGGCGAGACTTCCGGACTACGAGCAGTACTTC
cdr3_aa: CASKPKARLPDYEQYF

j_call: TRBJ1-5
clone_size: few
d_call: TRBD1
v_call: TRBV6-5
cdr3_nt: TGTGCCAGCAGAAAACAGGGGGCGGGTGATACGCAGCATTTT
cdr3_aa: CASRKQGAGDTQHF

j_call: TRBJ2-1
clone_size: many
d_call: .
v_call: TRBV7-9
cdr3_nt: TGTGCCAGCAGCTATCCGGGATCCAATTACAATGAGCAGTTCTTC
cdr3_aa: CASSYPGSNYNEQFF

j_call: TRBJ2-7
clone_size: many
d_call: .
v_call: TRBV19
cdr3_nt: TGTGCCAGTAGTCTGGGTCTTGTCGGGGAAATCACTCAGTACGAGCAGTACTTC
cdr3_aa: CASSLGLVGEITQYEQYF

j_call: TRBJ1-1
clone_size: few
d_call: TRBD1
v_call: TRBV11-2
cdr3_nt: TGTGCCAGCAGCTTGGACAGGGGTGGTTACACTGAAGCTTTCTTT
cdr3_aa: CASSLDRGGYTEAFF

j_call: TRBJ2-1
clone_size: many
d_call: .
v_call: TRBV28
cdr3_nt: TGTGCCAGCAGTTATATTTCCTCCTACAATGAGCAGTTCTTC
cdr3_aa: CASSYISSYNEQFF

j_call: TRBJ2-3
clone_size: many
d_call: TRBD2
v_call: TRBV5-4
cdr3_nt: TGTGCCAGCAGCTACGGACTAGCGAGCACAGATACGCAGTATTTT
cdr3_aa: CASSYGLASTDTQYF

j_call: TRBJ1-5
clone_size: .
d_call: TRBD1
v_call: TRBV3-1
cdr3_nt: TGTGCCAGCAGCCCCGGGACAGGGGGCGGTCAGCCCCAGCATTTT
cdr3_aa: CASSPGTGGGQPQHF

j_call: TRBJ2-7
clone_size: many
d_call: .
v_call: TRBV28
cdr3_nt: TGTGCCAGCAGTTCCGAGAGCTCCTACGAGCAGTACTTC
cdr3_aa: CASSSESSYEQYF

j_call: TRBJ2-1
clone_size: many
d_call: TRBD2
v_call: TRBV6-5
cdr3_nt: TGTGCCAGCAGACGGGAGGGGTACAATGAGCAGTTCTTC
cdr3_aa: CASRREGYNEQFF

j_call: TRBJ1-4
clone_size: many
d_call: .
v_call: TRBV28
cdr3_nt: TGTGCCAGCAGTTTAAGTGGGACATTGGGTGAAAAACTGTTTTTT
cdr3_aa: CASSLSGTLGEKLFF

j_call: TRBJ2-5
clone_size: many
d_call: TRBD2
v_call: TRBV7-7
cdr3_nt: TGTGCTAGCAGCTTACGCGGGAGTATGGAGACCCAGTACTTC
cdr3_aa: CASSLRGSMETQYF

j_call: TRBJ2-1
clone_size: .
d_call: TRBD2
v_call: TRBV20-1
cdr3_nt: TGCAGTACTAGCGGCTTGGATGAGCAGTTCTTC
cdr3_aa: CSTSGLDEQFF

j_call: TRBJ2-7
clone_size: many
d_call: TRBD1
v_call: TRBV19
cdr3_nt: TGTGCCAGTAGCAAAACACCGGGACAGGGCCACGAGCAGTACTTC
cdr3_aa: CASSKTPGQGHEQYF

j_call: TRBJ2-3
clone_size: many
d_call: .
v_call: TRBV7-2
cdr3_nt: TGTGCCAGCAGCTTCGGTCGGACTAGCACAGATACGCAGTATTTT
cdr3_aa: CASSFGRTSTDTQYF

j_call: TRBJ2-2
clone_size: many
d_call: TRBD2
v_call: TRBV5-5
cdr3_nt: TGTGCCAGCAGCTTGGGGACTAGGGGTGCCGGGGAGCTGTTTTTT
cdr3_aa: CASSLGTRGAGELFF

j_call: TRBJ2-1
clone_size: many
d_call: TRBD2
v_call: TRBV12-5
cdr3_nt: TGTGCTAGTGGTTTGACGGGGGGGAGCTACAATGAGCAGTTCTTC
cdr3_aa: CASGLTGGSYNEQFF